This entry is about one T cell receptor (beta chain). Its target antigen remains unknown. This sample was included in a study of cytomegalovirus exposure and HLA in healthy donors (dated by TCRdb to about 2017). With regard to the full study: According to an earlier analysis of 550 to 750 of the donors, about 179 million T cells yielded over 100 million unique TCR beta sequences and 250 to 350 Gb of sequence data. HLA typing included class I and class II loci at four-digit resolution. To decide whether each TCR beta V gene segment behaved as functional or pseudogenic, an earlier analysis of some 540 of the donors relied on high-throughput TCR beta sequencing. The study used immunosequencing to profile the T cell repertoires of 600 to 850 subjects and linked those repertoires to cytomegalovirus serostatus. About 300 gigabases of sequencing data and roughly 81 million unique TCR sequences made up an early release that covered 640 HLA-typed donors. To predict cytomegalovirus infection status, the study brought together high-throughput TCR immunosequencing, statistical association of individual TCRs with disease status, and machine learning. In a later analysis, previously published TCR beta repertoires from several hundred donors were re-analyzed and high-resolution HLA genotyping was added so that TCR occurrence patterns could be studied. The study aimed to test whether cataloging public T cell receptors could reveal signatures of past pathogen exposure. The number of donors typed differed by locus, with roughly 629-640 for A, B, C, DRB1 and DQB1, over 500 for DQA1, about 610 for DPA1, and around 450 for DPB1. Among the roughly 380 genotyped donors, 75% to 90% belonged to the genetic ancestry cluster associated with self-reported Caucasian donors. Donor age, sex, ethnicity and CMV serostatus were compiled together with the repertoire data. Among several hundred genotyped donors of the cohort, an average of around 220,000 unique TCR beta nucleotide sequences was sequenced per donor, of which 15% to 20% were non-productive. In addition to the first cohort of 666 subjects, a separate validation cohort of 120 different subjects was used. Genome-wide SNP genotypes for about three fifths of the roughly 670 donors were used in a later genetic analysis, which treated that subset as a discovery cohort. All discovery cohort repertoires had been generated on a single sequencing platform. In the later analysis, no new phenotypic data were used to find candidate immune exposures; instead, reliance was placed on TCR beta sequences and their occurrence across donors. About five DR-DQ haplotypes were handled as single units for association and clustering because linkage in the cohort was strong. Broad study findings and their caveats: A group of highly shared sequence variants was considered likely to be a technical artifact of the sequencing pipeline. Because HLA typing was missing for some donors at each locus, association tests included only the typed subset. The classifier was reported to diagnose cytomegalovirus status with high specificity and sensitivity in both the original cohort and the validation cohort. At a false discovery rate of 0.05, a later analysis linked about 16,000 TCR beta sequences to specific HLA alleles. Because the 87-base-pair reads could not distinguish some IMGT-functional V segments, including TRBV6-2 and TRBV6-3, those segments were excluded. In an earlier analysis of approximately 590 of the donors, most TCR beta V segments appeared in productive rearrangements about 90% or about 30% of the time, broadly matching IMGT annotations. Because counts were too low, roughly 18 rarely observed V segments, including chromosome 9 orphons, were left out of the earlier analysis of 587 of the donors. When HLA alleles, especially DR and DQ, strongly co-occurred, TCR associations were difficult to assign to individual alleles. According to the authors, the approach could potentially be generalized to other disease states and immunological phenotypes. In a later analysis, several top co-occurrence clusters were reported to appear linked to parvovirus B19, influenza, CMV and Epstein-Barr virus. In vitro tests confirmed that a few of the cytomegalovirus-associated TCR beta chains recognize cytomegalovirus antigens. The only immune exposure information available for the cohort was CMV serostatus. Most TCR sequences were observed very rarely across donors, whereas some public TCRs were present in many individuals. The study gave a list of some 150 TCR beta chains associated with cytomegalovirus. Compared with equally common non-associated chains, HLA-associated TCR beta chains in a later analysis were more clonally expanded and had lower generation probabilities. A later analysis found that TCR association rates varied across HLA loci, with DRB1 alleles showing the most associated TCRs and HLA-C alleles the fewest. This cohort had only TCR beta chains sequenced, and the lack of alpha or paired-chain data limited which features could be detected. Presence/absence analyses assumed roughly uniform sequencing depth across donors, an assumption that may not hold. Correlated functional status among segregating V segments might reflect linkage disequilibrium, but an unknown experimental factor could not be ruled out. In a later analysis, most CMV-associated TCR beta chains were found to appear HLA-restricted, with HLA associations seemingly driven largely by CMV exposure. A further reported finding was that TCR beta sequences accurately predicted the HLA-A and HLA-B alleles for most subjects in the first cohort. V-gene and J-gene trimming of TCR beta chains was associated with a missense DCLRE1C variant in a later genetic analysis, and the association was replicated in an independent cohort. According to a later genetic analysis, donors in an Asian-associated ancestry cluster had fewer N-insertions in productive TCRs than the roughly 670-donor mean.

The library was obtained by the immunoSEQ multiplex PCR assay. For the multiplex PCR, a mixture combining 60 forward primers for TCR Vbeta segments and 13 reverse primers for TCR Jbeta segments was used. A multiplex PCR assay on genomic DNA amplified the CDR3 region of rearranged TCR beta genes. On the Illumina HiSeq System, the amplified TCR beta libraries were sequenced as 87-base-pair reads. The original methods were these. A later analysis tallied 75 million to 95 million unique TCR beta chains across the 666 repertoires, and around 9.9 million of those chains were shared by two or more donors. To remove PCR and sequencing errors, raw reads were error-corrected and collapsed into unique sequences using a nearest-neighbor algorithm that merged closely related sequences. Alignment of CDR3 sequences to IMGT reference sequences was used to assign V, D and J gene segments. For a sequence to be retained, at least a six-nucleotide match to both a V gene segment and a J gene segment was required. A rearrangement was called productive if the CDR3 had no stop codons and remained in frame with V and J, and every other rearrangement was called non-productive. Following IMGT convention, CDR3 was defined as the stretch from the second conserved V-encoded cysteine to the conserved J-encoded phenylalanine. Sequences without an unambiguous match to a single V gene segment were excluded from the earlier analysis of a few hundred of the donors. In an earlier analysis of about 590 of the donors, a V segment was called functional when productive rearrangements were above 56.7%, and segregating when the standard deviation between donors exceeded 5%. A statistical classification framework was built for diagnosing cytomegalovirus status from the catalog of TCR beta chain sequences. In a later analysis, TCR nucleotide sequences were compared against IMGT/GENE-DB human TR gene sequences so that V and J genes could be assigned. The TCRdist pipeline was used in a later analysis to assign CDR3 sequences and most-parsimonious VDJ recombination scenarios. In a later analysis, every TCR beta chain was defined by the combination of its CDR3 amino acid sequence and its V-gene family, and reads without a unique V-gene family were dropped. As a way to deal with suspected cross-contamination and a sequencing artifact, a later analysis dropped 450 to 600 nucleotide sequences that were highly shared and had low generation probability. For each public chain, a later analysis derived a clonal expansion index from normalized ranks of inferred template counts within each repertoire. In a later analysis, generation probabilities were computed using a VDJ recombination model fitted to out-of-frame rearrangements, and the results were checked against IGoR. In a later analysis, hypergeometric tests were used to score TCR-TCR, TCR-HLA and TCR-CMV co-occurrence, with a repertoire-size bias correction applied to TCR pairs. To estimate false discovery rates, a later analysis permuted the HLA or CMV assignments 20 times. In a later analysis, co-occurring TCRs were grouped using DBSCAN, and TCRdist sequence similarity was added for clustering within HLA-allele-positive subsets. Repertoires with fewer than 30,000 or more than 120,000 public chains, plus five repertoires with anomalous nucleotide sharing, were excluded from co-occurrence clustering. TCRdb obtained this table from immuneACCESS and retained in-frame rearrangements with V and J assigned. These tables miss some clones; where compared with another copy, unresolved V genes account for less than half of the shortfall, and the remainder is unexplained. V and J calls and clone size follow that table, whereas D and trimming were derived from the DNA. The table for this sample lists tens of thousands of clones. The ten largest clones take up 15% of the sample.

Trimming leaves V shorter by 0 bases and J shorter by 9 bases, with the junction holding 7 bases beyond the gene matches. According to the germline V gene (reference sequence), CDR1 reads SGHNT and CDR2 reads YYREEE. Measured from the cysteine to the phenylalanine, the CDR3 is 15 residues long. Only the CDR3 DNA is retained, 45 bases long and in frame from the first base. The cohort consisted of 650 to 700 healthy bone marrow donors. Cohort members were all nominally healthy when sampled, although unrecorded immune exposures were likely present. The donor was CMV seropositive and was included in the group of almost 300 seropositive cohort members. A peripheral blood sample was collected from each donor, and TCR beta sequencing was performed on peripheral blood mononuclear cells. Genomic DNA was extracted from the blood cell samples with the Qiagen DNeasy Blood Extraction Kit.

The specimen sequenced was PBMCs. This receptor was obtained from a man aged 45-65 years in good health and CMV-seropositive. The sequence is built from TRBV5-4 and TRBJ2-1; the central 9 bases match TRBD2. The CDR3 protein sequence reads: CASSLDASGNREQFF. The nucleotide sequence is TGTGCCAGCAGCTTGGACGCTAGCGGGAACCGTGAGCAGTTCTTC.